This T cell receptor beta chain originates from a study of beta chain features in type 1 diabetes. Study conclusions and caveats: TCRB CDR3s from Type 1 diabetes patients were moderately but significantly shorter in all four CD4+ subsets. PCR may have favored shorter templates equally in patients and controls.

The isolated RNA, all of it, was reverse transcribed, so expressed TCRB transcripts were what got sequenced. Data came from immunoSEQ multiplex PCR; TCRdb stores just in-frame clones and leaves some out. The sample consists of 300,000 to 400,000 clones, roughly a tenth of them appearing once. This clone was counted only a few times. The antigen is not known. The CDR3 extends over 15 amino acids. V lost 5 bases to trimming and J lost 5 bases, with 18 bases between them. CDR1 and CDR2 (germline): MNHEY, SMNVEV (reference sequence). Source material: central memory CD4+ T cells from blood. This rearrangement joins TRBV27 to TRBJ1-2; D might be TRBD1 (6 bases). The receptor's source is a man aged 25 to 40 with type 1 diabetes. In DNA form, the CDR3 reads TGTGCCAGCAGTGAGGACAGCTTTAAACTATATGGCTACACCTTC. Translation gives CASSEDSFKLYGYTF.